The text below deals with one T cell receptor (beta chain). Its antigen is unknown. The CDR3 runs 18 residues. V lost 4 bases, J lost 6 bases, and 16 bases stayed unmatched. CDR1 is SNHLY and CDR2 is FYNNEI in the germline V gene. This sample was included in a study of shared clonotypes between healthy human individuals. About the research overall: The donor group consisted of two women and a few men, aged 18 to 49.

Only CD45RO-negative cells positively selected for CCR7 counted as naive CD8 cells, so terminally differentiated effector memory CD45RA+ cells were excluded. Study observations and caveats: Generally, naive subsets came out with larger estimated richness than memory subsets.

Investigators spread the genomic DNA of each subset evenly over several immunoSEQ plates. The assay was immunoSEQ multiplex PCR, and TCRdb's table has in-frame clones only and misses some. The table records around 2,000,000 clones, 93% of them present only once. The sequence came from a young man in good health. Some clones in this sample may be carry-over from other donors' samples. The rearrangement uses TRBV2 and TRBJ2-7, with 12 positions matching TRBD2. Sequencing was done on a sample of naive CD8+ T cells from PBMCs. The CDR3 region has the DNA TGTGCCAGCAGTGTAGAATCCGGACTAGCGGGGAGGGGTGCCGAGCAGTACTTC. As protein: CASSVESGLAGRGAEQYF.